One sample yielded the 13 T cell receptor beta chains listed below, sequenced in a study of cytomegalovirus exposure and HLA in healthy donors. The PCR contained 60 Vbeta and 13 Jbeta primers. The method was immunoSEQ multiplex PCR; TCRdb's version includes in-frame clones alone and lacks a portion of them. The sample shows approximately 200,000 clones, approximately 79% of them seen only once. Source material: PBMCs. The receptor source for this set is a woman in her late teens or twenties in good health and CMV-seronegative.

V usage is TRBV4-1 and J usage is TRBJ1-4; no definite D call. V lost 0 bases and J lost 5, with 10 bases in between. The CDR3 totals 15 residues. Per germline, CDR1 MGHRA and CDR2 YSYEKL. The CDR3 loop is CASSQEAARNEKLFF. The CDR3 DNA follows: TGCGCCAGCAGCCAAGAGGCAGCCAGGAATGAAAAACTGTTTTTT.

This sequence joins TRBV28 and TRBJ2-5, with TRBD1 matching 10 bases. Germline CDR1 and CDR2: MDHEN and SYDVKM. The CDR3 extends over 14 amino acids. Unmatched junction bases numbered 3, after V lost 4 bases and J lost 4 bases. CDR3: CASSSGQGVETQYF. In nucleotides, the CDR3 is TGTGCCAGCAGTTCCGGACAGGGGGTAGAGACCCAGTACTTC.

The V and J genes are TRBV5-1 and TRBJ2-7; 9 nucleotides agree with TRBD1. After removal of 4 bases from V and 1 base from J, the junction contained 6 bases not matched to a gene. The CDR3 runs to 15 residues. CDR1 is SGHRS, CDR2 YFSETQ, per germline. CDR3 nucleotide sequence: TGCGCCAGCAGCACACGACAGGGGGTATCCTACGAGCAGTACTTC. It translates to CASSTRQGVSYEQYF.

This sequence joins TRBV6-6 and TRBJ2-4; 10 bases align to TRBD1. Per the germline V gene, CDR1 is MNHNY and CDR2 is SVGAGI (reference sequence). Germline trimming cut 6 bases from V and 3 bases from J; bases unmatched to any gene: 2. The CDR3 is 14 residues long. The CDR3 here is CASRGQGSKNIQYF. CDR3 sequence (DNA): TGTGCCAGCAGGGGACAGGGGAGCAAAAACATTCAGTACTTC.

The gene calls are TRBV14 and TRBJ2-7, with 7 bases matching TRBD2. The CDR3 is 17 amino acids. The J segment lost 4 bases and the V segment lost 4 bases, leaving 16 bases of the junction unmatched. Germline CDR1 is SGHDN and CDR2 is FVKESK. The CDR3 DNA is TGTGCCAGCAGCCCGAGGGCCACCAGCGGGGTCTTTTACGAGCAGTACTTC. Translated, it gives CASSPRATSGVFYEQYF.

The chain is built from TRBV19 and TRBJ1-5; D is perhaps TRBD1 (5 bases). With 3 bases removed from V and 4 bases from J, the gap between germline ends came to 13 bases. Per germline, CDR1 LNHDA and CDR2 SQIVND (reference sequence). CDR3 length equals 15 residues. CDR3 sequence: CASSMSGARNQPQHF. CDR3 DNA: TGTGCCAGTAGTATGAGTGGGGCTAGGAATCAGCCCCAGCATTTT.

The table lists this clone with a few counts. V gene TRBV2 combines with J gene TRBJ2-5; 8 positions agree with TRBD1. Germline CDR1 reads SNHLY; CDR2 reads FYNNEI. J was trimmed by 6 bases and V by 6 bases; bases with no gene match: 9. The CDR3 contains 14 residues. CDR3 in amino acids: CASRLDRVGQTQYF. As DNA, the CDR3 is TGTGCCAGCAGACTGGACAGGGTGGGACAGACCCAGTACTTC. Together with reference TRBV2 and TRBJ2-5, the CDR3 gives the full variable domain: EPEVTQTPSHQVTQMGQEVILRCVPISNHLYFYWYRQILGQKVEFLVSFYNNEISEKSEIFDDQFSVERPDGSNFTLKIRSTKLEDSAMYFCASRLDRVGQTQYFGPGTRLLVL.

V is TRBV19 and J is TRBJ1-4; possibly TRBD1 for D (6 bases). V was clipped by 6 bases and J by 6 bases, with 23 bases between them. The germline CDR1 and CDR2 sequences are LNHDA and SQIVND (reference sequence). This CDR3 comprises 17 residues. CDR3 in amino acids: CASRLTGPRAGYEKLFF. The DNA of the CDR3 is TGTGCCAGTAGGTTAACAGGGCCCCGCGCCGGATATGAAAAACTGTTTTTT.

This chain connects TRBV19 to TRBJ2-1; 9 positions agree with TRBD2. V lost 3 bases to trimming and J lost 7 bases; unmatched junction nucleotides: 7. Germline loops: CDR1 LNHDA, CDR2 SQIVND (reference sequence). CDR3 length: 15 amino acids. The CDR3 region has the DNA TGTGCCAGTAGTATCACAGCGGGGGGAACGAATGAGCAGTTCTTC. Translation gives CASSITAGGTNEQFF.

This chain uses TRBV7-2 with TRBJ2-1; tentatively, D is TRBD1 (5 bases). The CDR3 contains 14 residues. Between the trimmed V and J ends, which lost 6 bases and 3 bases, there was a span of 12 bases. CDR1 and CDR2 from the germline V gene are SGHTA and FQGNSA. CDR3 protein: CASSGNQGYNEQFF. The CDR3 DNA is TGTGCCAGCAGTGGGAACCAGGGCTACAATGAGCAGTTCTTC.

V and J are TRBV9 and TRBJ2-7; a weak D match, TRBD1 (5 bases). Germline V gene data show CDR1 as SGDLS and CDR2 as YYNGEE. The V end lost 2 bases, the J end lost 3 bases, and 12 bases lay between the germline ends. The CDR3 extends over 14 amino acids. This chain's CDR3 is CASSVGLTDYEQYF. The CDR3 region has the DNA TGTGCCAGCAGCGTGGGGCTGACAGACTACGAGCAGTACTTC.

The CDR3 is CASSTRGGSTDTQYF. In DNA, the CDR3 is TGTGCCAGCAGCACAAGGGGGGGGAGCACAGATACGCAGTATTTT. The J gene is TRBJ2-3, the V gene TRBV7-3; D is perhaps TRBD2 (7 bases). This CDR3 contains 15 residues. V was cut by 5 bases and J by 0 bases, with 12 bases left in between. The germline V gene encodes CDR1 SGHTA and CDR2 FQGTGA.

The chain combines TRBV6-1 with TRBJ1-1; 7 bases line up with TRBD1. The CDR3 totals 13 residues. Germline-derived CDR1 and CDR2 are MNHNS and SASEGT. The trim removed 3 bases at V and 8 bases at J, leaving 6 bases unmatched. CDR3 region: CASSETGLFEAFF. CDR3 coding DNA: TGTGCCAGCAGTGAGACAGGGCTGTTCGAAGCTTTCTTT.